Given below is one T cell receptor beta chain in context. This specimen belongs to a study of Graves' ophthalmopathy and Graves' hyperthyroidism. Germline CDR1 reads MNHNS; CDR2 reads SASEGT. The CDR3 runs 15 residues. V lost 6 bases, J lost 5 bases, and 8 bases stayed unmatched. Amplification of TCR beta CDR3 regions used RNA transcripts. HTBI primers were used in a first-round RT-PCR, which preceded a second-round multiplex PCR. A single record per CDR3 protein comes from TCRdb applying MiXCR to the multiplex PCR reads. The sample holds roughly 1.1 million distinct CDR3 sequences, about two fifths seen once.

This rearrangement joins TRBV6-1 to TRBJ2-7, with 12 bases that match TRBD2. This TCR came from an adult man with Graves' hyperthyroidism. The sequenced sample consisted of peripheral blood or thyroid tissue (not recorded which). Here the CDR3 reads CASSGRLAGVHEQYF. The DNA of the CDR3 is TGTGCCAGCAGCGGCAGACTAGCGGGAGTCCACGAGCAGTACTTC.